This T cell receptor beta chain stems from a study of cytomegalovirus exposure and HLA in healthy donors. Per the germline V gene, CDR1 is SQVTM and CDR2 is ANQGSEA. CDR3 length: 14 amino acids. V lost 7 bases, J lost 0 bases, and 6 bases stayed unmatched. As to this clone: The antigen remains unidentified.

Study-wide findings and caveats: Some highly shared sequence variants likely arose as a pipeline artifact.

PCR primers comprised 60 Vbeta and 13 Jbeta primers. Method: immunoSEQ multiplex PCR; TCRdb's copy keeps in-frame clones and lacks some. The table records about 79,000 clones, approximately 70% of them present only once. The specimen sequenced was PBMCs. The genes are TRBV29-1 and TRBJ1-5; 7 bases line up with TRBD1. The TCR originated in a man aged 60 to 69 in good health and CMV-seronegative. The CDR3 loop reads CSAVTGDSNQPQHF. The DNA for the CDR3 is TGCAGCGCCGTAACAGGGGATAGCAATCAGCCCCAGCATTTT.